A single sample is the source of the 27 T cell receptor beta chains below, sequenced in a study of blood T cells in healthy people across ages. For the second PCR, which ran for about 6 to 11 cycles, a sample-barcoded 5' primer and a J-beta primer mix were used. In TCRdb, the 5' RACE reads were re-called with MiXCR into one record per CDR3 protein. This repertoire shows about 810,000 distinct CDR3 sequences, under 40% found once; its top ten account for under 15%. The specimen sequenced was blood. The receptors derive from a man aged 18 to 29 in good health.

The J gene is TRBJ2-1, the V gene TRBV24-1; 9 bases align to TRBD2. CDR1 and CDR2 from the germline V gene are KGHDR and SFDVKD. This CDR3 is 16 amino acids long. V dropped 5 bases and J dropped 2; count of bases not matched to a gene: 6. The CDR3, as DNA: TGTGCCACCAGTGCCAAGAGCGGGGGGACCTACAATGAGCAGTTCTTC. It is translated as CATSAKSGGTYNEQFF.

This clonotype turned up a few times. The chain employs TRBV20-1 and TRBJ2-1; TRBD1 matches 8 bases. V lost 3 bases and J lost 4; bases outside the gene matches: 5. CDR1 and CDR2 (germline): DFQATT, SNEGSKA (reference sequence). The CDR3 is made up of 14 amino acids. CDR3 amino acids: CSASPGTGYNEQFF. The CDR3 bases are TGCAGTGCTAGTCCCGGGACAGGTTACAATGAGCAGTTCTTC.

This clonotype was observed a few times. The chain uses TRBV4-2 and TRBJ2-7, with D hard to call. CDR1 is LGHNA, CDR2 YNFKEQ, per germline. Trimming took 1 base from V and 0 from J, leaving 10 bases between them. The CDR3 consists of 15 residues. For the CDR3, the DNA is TGTGCCAGCAGCCAAGGCGAGGTCCCCTCCTACGAGCAGTACTTC. Amino acids: CASSQGEVPSYEQYF.

This clonotype was recorded a few times. The chain links TRBV5-6 to TRBJ2-7; D is perhaps TRBD1 or TRBD2 (5 bases each). The V end lost 4 bases, the J end lost 9 bases, and 14 bases lay between the germline ends. CDR1 and CDR2 from the germline V gene are SGHDT and YYEEEE. CDR3 length: 12 residues. Here the CDR3 DNA reads TGTGCCAGCAGCCGGGACGTCCCGGGGCAGTACTTC. Translation: CASSRDVPGQYF.

This clonotype was picked up a small number of times. The chain has TRBV5-1 and TRBJ2-1, with 7 bases identical to TRBD2. Germline trimming cut 1 base from V and 0 bases from J; bases unmatched to any gene: 4. The CDR3 is 16 residues long. The V gene's germline CDR1 is SGHRS and CDR2 YFSETQ. The CDR3 loop is CASSLHGGFSYNEQFF. In DNA form, the CDR3 reads TGCGCCAGCAGCTTGCACGGGGGGTTCTCCTACAATGAGCAGTTCTTC.

This clonotype was observed many times. The gene calls are TRBV29-1 and TRBJ2-7, with 9 bases identical to TRBD1. Germline V gene sequence: CDR1 SQVTM, CDR2 ANQGSEA. This CDR3 is built from 15 residues. V was pared by 3 bases and J by 5 bases, with 11 bases of the junction left unmatched. The CDR3: CSVEYSGQGYHEQYF. The CDR3 bases are TGCAGCGTTGAGTACTCCGGACAGGGGTACCACGAGCAGTACTTC.

The chain has TRBV12-3 or TRBV12-4 and TRBJ2-5; 7 nucleotides match TRBD1. The ends lost 6 bases at V and 1 base at J; junction bases unmatched: 5. This CDR3 has 14 amino acids. The CDR3: CASRLRDSQETQYF. CDR3 nucleotide sequence: TGTGCCAGCAGATTGAGGGACAGCCAAGAGACCCAGTACTTC.

The chain uses TRBV6-5 and TRBJ2-2; tentatively, D is TRBD2 (5 bases). This CDR3 contains 13 residues. Trimming pared 8 bases from V and 3 bases from J, leaving 10 bases between. Germline-derived CDR1 and CDR2 are MNHEY and SVGAGI. Here the CDR3 DNA reads TGTGCCAGCCGAAGCGGTTACACCGGGGAGCTGTTTTTT. Amino acid sequence: CASRSGYTGELFF.

The chain uses TRBV4-3 and TRBJ2-4, with TRBD1 identical over 7 bases. The end of the DNA fits TRBJ2-7 better, so the J call may be wrong. Germline values: CDR1 LGHNA, CDR2 YSLEER. CDR3 length: 15 amino acids. In DNA, the CDR3 is TGCGCCAGCAGCCCTAGACAGGGTGGGTTTTACGAGCAGTACTTC. Residues: CASSPRQGGFYEQYF.

The V call is TRBV4-1, the J call TRBJ2-1; 7 bases match TRBD2. Trimming cost V 0 bases and J 2 bases; bases outside gene matches: 13. From germline, CDR1 is MGHRA and CDR2 YSYEKL. The CDR3 length is 19 residues. As DNA, the CDR3 is TGCGCCAGCAGCCAAGATCTTCGGGGATTAGCGGGCGCCTACAATGAGCAGTTCTTC. Encoded protein: CASSQDLRGLAGAYNEQFF.

The sample holds many counts of this clonotype. The J gene is TRBJ2-3, the V gene TRBV2; D is unclear. This CDR3 spans 15 amino acids. Germline V lookup: CDR1 SNHLY, CDR2 FYNNEI. V lost 0 bases and J lost 3, with 10 bases in between. For the CDR3, the DNA is TGTGCCAGCAGTGAAGCCCAGCCCATAACAGATACGCAGTATTTT. Protein product: CASSEAQPITDTQYF. The full variable domain, rest sourced from reference TRBV2 and TRBJ2-3, is EPEVTQTPSHQVTQMGQEVILRCVPISNHLYFYWYRQILGQKVEFLVSFYNNEISEKSEIFDDQFSVERPDGSNFTLKIRSTKLEDSAMYFCASSEAQPITDTQYFGPGTRLTVL.

The chain recombines TRBV10-3 with TRBJ2-3, with TRBD2 matching 8 bases. The V segment lost 2 bases and the J segment 4 bases; nucleotides outside the gene matches: 5. Germline-derived CDR1 and CDR2 are ENHRY and SYGVKD. The CDR3 is made up of 15 amino acids. In DNA form, the CDR3 reads TGTGCCATCAGTGAGCCCCGGGGGGGTTCAGATACGCAGTATTTT. Its translation: CAISEPRGGSDTQYF.

The rearrangement links TRBV12-3 or TRBV12-4 to TRBJ2-7; 10 positions agree with TRBD1. V was pared by 5 bases and J by 4 bases, with 5 bases of the junction left unmatched. CDR3 size: 14 residues. The CDR3 nucleotides are TGTGCCAGCAGTATAGACAGGGGGCGATACGAGCAGTACTTC. This translates into CASSIDRGRYEQYF.

The sample holds one count of this clonotype. The chain employs TRBV6-5 and TRBJ2-1; tentative D call: TRBD1 (7 bases). Trimming cost V 6 bases and J 6 bases, with 18 bases left between them. In germline, CDR1 is MNHEY, CDR2 SVGAGI. CDR3 length: 15 residues. CDR3 in amino acids: CASRSGQGDFNEQFF. Written as DNA, the CDR3 is TGTGCCAGCAGATCTGGGCAGGGGGACTTCAATGAGCAGTTCTTC.

The V call is TRBV6-5, the J call TRBJ1-1; no definite D call. Trimming left V 6 bases short and J 5 bases short, with 16 bases between. The CDR3 is 14 residues long. Germline CDR1 and CDR2: MNHEY and SVGAGI. Written as DNA, the CDR3 is TGTGCCAGCAGGGGAGGAGCCCCGAGGACTGAAGCTTTCTTT. Encoded protein: CASRGGAPRTEAFF.

Many counts were recorded for this clonotype. J is TRBJ1-2 and V is TRBV12-3 or TRBV12-4; no clear D gene. V dropped 3 bases and J dropped 9 bases, with 14 bases sitting between them. This CDR3 region has 13 residues. This CDR3 is CASSLDSYSRYTF. CDR3 bases: TGTGCCAGCAGTTTGGATAGTTACTCACGCTACACCTTC.

As for this clonotype: At one boundary the junction diverges from the germline segment, which might be a read error. The chain couples TRBV12-3 or TRBV12-4 to TRBJ2-6; TRBD1 matches 9 bases. This CDR3 contains 17 residues. The CDR3 sequence: CASSSGTGPSGVNVLTF. The CDR3 DNA follows: TGTGCCAGCAGCTCCGGGACAGGGCCCTCCGGGGTCAACGTCCTGACTTTC.

On this clonotype itself: The germline gene is not matched at one end of the junction; a read error may be the cause. The V and J genes are TRBV7-7 and TRBJ2-5, with D tentatively TRBD1 (6 bases). This CDR3 contains 15 residues. Germline V gene lookup returns CDR1 SSHAT and CDR2 FNYEAQ (reference sequence). CDR3 residues: CASSLSQGLRETQYF. The CDR3 coding sequence is TGTGCTAGCAGCTTAAGTCAGGGGCTGAGAGAGACCCAGTACTTC.

This chain links TRBV7-9 with TRBJ2-3, with a possible D match to TRBD2 (6 bases). Trimming left V 7 bases short and J 2 bases short, with 19 bases between. CDR1 is SEHNR, CDR2 FQNEAQ, per germline (reference sequence). This CDR3 has 16 amino acids. The CDR3 DNA is TGTGCCAGCAATCCTGAAACGGGAGAGGACACAGATACGCAGTATTTT. It specifies CASNPETGEDTDTQYF.

The table lists this clonotype with a few counts. The chain carries TRBV6-2 or TRBV6-3 and TRBJ2-5; TRBD2 might be the D (6 bases). This CDR3 has 16 amino acids. Trimming pared 0 bases from V and 11 bases from J, leaving 22 bases between. Germline assignment: CDR1 MNHEY and CDR2 SVGEGT. Here the CDR3 DNA reads TGTGCCAGCAGTTACTCTACCCGGGGGTCGTACAATGAGCAGTACTTC. Translated, it gives CASSYSTRGSYNEQYF.

This clonotype was seen a handful of times. V is TRBV29-1 and J is TRBJ2-7; D unclear. Germline V gives CDR1 SQVTM, CDR2 ANQGSEA. This CDR3 is 11 amino acids long. The V end was cut by 4 bases, the J end by 0 bases, with 4 bases between. The CDR3 loop is CSVASSYEQYF. CDR3 coding DNA: TGCAGCGTTGCCAGCTCCTACGAGCAGTACTTC.

This clonotype came up a few times. The chain has TRBV18 and TRBJ2-1; D may match TRBD1 or TRBD2 (5 bases each). Germline V gene data show CDR1 as KGHSH and CDR2 as LQKENI. The CDR3 is 16 amino acids. V was shortened by 2 bases and J by 0 bases, with 11 bases between the two germline ends. The CDR3 nucleotides are TGTGCCAGCTCACCAGAGGGGCAGAACTCCTACAATGAGCAGTTCTTC. This encodes CASSPEGQNSYNEQFF. Using reference TRBV18 and TRBJ2-1 for the parts outside the CDR3, the full variable domain is NAGVMQNPRHLVRRRGQEARLRCSPMKGHSHVYWYRQLPEEGLKFMVYLQKENIIDESGMPKERFSAEFPKEGPSILRIQQVVRGDSAAYFCASSPEGQNSYNEQFFGPGTRLTVL.

The chain recombines TRBV9 with TRBJ2-1; TRBD1 or TRBD2 may be the D gene (5 bases each). This CDR3 is built from 15 residues. The V gene's germline CDR1 is SGDLS and CDR2 YYNGEE. V lost 0 bases and J lost 13, with 20 bases in between. CDR3 in DNA: TGTGCCAGCAGCGTAGAAAGTACTCGGGGCTTGACCCAGTTCTTC. It encodes CASSVESTRGLTQFF.

The chain recombines TRBV20-1 with TRBJ1-1; D is uncertain. The germline CDR1 and CDR2 sequences are DFQATT and SNEGSKA (reference sequence). V was trimmed by 6 bases and J by 0 bases, leaving 14 bases between them. The CDR3 sequence is 14 residues long. CDR3 in amino acids: CSARRQPVNTEAFF. Here the CDR3 DNA reads TGCAGTGCACGACGACAACCAGTGAACACTGAAGCTTTCTTT.

This clonotype showed up just a few times. The CDR3 region has the DNA TGTGCCAGCAGCGTTAGACAGTCCTTCCAAGAGACCCAGTACTTC. It specifies CASSVRQSFQETQYF. The chain carries TRBV9 and TRBJ2-5, with D possibly being TRBD1 (5 bases). This CDR3 has 15 amino acids. Trimming cost V 2 bases and J 1 base, with 12 bases left between them. Germline CDR1 is SGDLS and CDR2 is YYNGEE.

There are many counts of this clonotype. The CDR3 DNA follows: TGCGCCAGCAGCCCGGAGGACTCCCCGAGGGAGACCCAGTACTTC. Its protein is CASSPEDSPRETQYF. This chain uses TRBV4-1 with TRBJ2-5; TRBD2 is a possible D gene (5 bases). Germline CDR1 and CDR2: MGHRA and YSYEKL. V was pared by 4 bases and J by 5 bases, with 17 bases between. The CDR3 contains 15 residues.

This clonotype was counted at least ten times. J is TRBJ2-7 and V is TRBV9; perhaps TRBD1 as D (6 bases). The germline CDR1 and CDR2 sequences are SGDLS and YYNGEE. The CDR3 length is 16 residues. V gave up 0 bases and J gave up 4 bases, with 17 bases separating them. DNA for the CDR3: TGTGCCAGCAGCGTAGGAGGTGCAGGGGAAATTTACGAGCAGTACTTC. It yields the protein CASSVGGAGEIYEQYF.